This T cell receptor (beta chain) was retrieved from a study of cytomegalovirus exposure and HLA in healthy donors. The PCR employed 60 Vbeta primers together with 13 Jbeta primers. Clones were read by immunoSEQ multiplex PCR, and TCRdb kept only the in-frame ones, dropping some. The table has about 170,000 clones, under 80% seen once. Only a few counts were recorded for this clone. The same CDR3 can be traced to other DNA sequences in this sample. The ends lost 8 bases at V and 5 bases at J; junction bases unmatched: 10. The germline V gene has CDR1 MNHEY and CDR2 SVGAGI. This CDR3 region has 15 residues.

Sequenced: PBMCs. This TCR was sampled from a female donor in good health and CMV-seronegative. V gene TRBV6-5 combines with J gene TRBJ1-4, with 8 positions matching TRBD1. In DNA, the CDR3 is TGTGCCAGCGGACCCCGACAGGGGCGAAATGAAAAACTGTTTTTT. Residues: CASGPRQGRNEKLFF.